A selection of T cell receptor beta chains follows, all from one sample in a study of CD8 T cells in Susac syndrome. TCRdb passed the immunoSEQ multiplex PCR reads through MiXCR, listing each CDR3 protein once. Among about 200,000 distinct CDR3 sequences listed, approximately 95% were seen once. Specimen: CD4+ T cells from PBMCs. These receptors all come from a human donor in good health. The CDR3 runs from the conserved cysteine through the conserved F or W.

V	J	CDR3
TRBV11-2	TRBJ1-2	CASSSEGYGYTF
TRBV9	TRBJ1-6	CASSVQGPDSPLHF
TRBV20-1	TRBJ2-1	CSARPQRGGHNEQFF
TRBV30	TRBJ1-1	CAWTILTGETEAFF
TRBV18	TRBJ1-1	CASSPPPVEGTEAFF
TRBV12-5	TRBJ1-2	CASGFHHGYTF
TRBV20-1	TRBJ1-1	CSARSPGNTEAFF
TRBV15	TRBJ1-2	CATSRGGLNYGYTF
TRBV27	TRBJ2-4	CASTALAKNIQYF
TRBV20-1	TRBJ1-1	CSAPNRGGTEAFF
TRBV29-1	TRBJ2-5	CSVDRAGETQYF
TRBV9	TRBJ2-1	CASSVGTSGAFGEQFF
TRBV20-1	TRBJ2-1	CSARVWSDSSYNEQFF
TRBV4-1	TRBJ1-4	CASSQVWTGYEKLFF
TRBV29-1	TRBJ1-2	CSVDFTGWGGYTF
TRBV7-8	TRBJ1-5	CASSSTGFDQPQHF
TRBV29-1	TRBJ2-2	CSGRVTGELFF
TRBV4-1	TRBJ2-1	CASSQPTSGRAREQFF
TRBV27	TRBJ1-1	CASSLLGLNTEAFF
TRBV9	TRBJ2-3	CASSVAGAYTDTQYF
TRBV20-1	TRBJ2-1	CSARRPGQALHNEQFF
TRBV7-2	TRBJ2-4	CASREGDIQYF
TRBV2	TRBJ2-2	CASSEGTGSGELFF
TRBV29-1	TRBJ2-5	CSFRDRGRRETQYF
TRBV20-1	TRBJ2-1	CSARAQRGSNEQFF
TRBV20-1	TRBJ2-7	CSARADGGVHEQYF
TRBV12-3/TRBV12-4	TRBJ2-1	CASSATGIGEQFF
TRBV27	TRBJ1-5	CASSMRQTSNQPQHF
TRBV6-1	TRBJ2-7	CASSEMGTLAYEQYF
TRBV5-1	TRBJ2-7	CASSLGRTGVSEQYF
TRBV10-3	TRBJ1-2	CAISESNGGGYTF
TRBV28	TRBJ2-1	CASGAFGQFF
TRBV6-5	TRBJ2-3	CASSSGTAISADTQYF
TRBV20-1	TRBJ2-1	CSGNAPQSSYNEQFF
TRBV12-3/TRBV12-4	TRBJ2-5	CASSRLATQYF
TRBV6-6	TRBJ2-3	CASSDLPGDTQYF
TRBV29-1	TRBJ2-1	CSVDRARYNEQFF
TRBV7-9	TRBJ1-2	CASDRILNYGYTF
TRBV5-4	TRBJ2-5	CASSLQGLWETQYF